This entry lists 23 T cell receptor beta chains sequenced from one sample in a study of PD-L1 blockade in urothelial cancer (dated by TCRdb to between 2016 and 2019). Sample time point, as interpreted from the label and publication: pretreatment peripheral blood. The library was generated by the immunoSEQ multiplex PCR assay. Here the immuneACCESS table is served through TCRdb, limited to in-frame sequences with V and J called. Missing clones are a known gap in these copies; in checked studies unresolved V genes cover under half, and the rest lacks a known reason. A total of roughly 130,000 clones appear in this sample, approximately 84% of them only once. The ten largest make up roughly 3.2% of the sample. The starting material was PBMCs, obtained around atezolizumab (anti-PD-L1) treatment. These receptors were collected from a man aged 45-65 years with urothelial cancer.

The chain joins TRBV4-1 to TRBJ2-6; no clear D. The CDR3 has 18 residues. The germline CDR1 and CDR2 sequences are MGHRA and YSYEKL. Trimming pared 4 bases from V and 0 bases from J, leaving 16 bases between. The CDR3 loop reads CASSPLQTFYSGANVLTF. In DNA form, the CDR3 reads TGCGCCAGCAGCCCCCTTCAGACTTTTTACTCTGGGGCCAACGTCCTGACTTTC.

This CDR3 reads CASKTDNYGYTF. CDR3 bases: TGTGCCAGCAAGACAGACAACTATGGCTACACCTTC. The chain links TRBV2 to TRBJ1-2, with a possible D match to TRBD1 (5 bases). V lost 7 bases, J lost 2 bases, and 8 bases lay in between. This CDR3 has 12 residues. Per germline, CDR1 SNHLY and CDR2 FYNNEI.

The V and J genes are TRBV7-2 and TRBJ1-1; D is uncertain. This CDR3 has 14 residues. Germline V gene lookup returns CDR1 SGHTA and CDR2 FQGNSA. V was shortened by 5 bases and J by 4 bases, with 14 bases between the two germline ends. The CDR3 spells CASSASVLATEAFF. The DNA for the CDR3 is TGTGCCAGCAGCGCCTCGGTTCTCGCCACTGAAGCTTTCTTT.

This chain connects TRBV18 to TRBJ2-4, with TRBD2 matching over 7 bases. V shed 3 bases and J 0 bases; nucleotides not matched to a gene: 5. Germline V gene data show CDR1 as KGHSH and CDR2 as LQKENI. The CDR3 spans 16 residues. The CDR3 sequence: CASSPLAAVAKNIQYF. CDR3 in DNA: TGTGCCAGCTCACCTCTAGCGGCCGTAGCCAAAAACATTCAGTACTTC.

The gene calls are TRBV10-2 and TRBJ1-1; D unresolved. Trimming cost V 7 bases and J 4 bases, with 16 bases left between them. There are 14 residues in the CDR3. Germline assignment: CDR1 WSHSY and CDR2 SAAADI. The chain's CDR3 is CASTERVGATEAFF. The CDR3 DNA is TGCGCCAGCACCGAGAGGGTTGGAGCCACTGAAGCTTTCTTT.

The chain recombines TRBV5-5 with TRBJ2-7; D perhaps matches TRBD1 (5 bases). The CDR3 extends over 14 amino acids. Looked up from germline, CDR1 is SGHKS and CDR2 is YYEKEE (reference sequence). Trimming shortened V by 4 bases and J by 2 bases, and 13 bases separated the two germline ends. The CDR3: CASSPLETAYEQYF. In DNA form, the CDR3 reads TGTGCCAGCAGCCCTTTAGAGACAGCCTACGAGCAGTACTTC.

This clone was counted between two and nine times. The J gene is TRBJ2-1, the V gene TRBV2, with D hard to call. Looked up from germline, CDR1 is SNHLY and CDR2 is FYNNEI. Trimming took 9 bases from V and 5 from J, leaving 8 bases between them. The CDR3 totals 11 residues. CDR3 DNA sequence: TGTGCCAGTTCGACTGACAATGAGCAGTTCTTC. Its translation: CASSTDNEQFF.

In its sample, this clone was seen once. The V gene is TRBV28, the J gene TRBJ1-2, with 7 bases fitting TRBD1. Germline lookup yields CDR1 MDHEN and CDR2 SYDVKM. The ends lost 2 bases at V and 8 bases at J; junction bases unmatched: 11. The CDR3 is 15 residues long. CDR3 residues: CASSLDRATVLGYTF. The DNA of the CDR3 is TGTGCCAGCAGTTTAGACAGGGCCACAGTCTTAGGCTACACCTTC.

The chain combines TRBV25-1 with TRBJ1-2; 10 positions agree with TRBD1. Germline CDR1 MGHDK, CDR2 SYGVNS. Trimming removed 6 bases from V and 2 bases from J; junction bases left unmatched: 3. CDR3 length: 14 amino acids. The CDR3 coding sequence is TGTGCCAGCAGAGGGACAGGGGAGAACTATGGCTACACCTTC. Residues: CASRGTGENYGYTF.

The chain uses TRBV5-4 and TRBJ1-1; D is unclear. Germline V CDR1 and CDR2: SGHNT, YYREEE (reference sequence). The V end lost 2 bases, the J end lost 0 bases, and 11 bases lay between the germline ends. The CDR3 is 15 amino acids. CDR3 sequence: CASSFSGILNTEAFF. CDR3 nucleotides: TGTGCCAGCAGCTTCTCAGGAATCCTGAACACTGAAGCTTTCTTT.

The J gene is TRBJ1-5, the V gene TRBV19; 11 positions match TRBD1. V lost 5 bases, J lost 7 bases, and 10 bases stayed unmatched. CDR3 length: 16 amino acids. The germline V gene encodes CDR1 LNHDA and CDR2 SQIVND (reference sequence). CDR3: CASSRPGQGGGQPQHF. Here the CDR3 DNA reads TGTGCCAGTAGTCGGCCGGGACAGGGGGGAGGACAGCCCCAGCATTTT.

This clone was counted a few times. The CDR3 loop is CASSLAPGIETQYF. CDR3 sequence (DNA): TGCGCCAGCAGCTTGGCGCCAGGGATAGAGACCCAGTACTTC. V and J are TRBV5-1 and TRBJ2-5; D is possibly TRBD1 (5 bases). CDR3 length: 14 residues. In germline, CDR1 is SGHRS, CDR2 YFSETQ. The V gene lost 0 bases and the J gene lost 4 bases, with 10 bases spanning the gap.

CDR3 in DNA: TGTGCCAGCAGTGAAGTTAGGGGCGGGGAGCTGTTTTTT. It is translated as CASSEVRGGELFF. The chain is built from TRBV6-1 and TRBJ2-2, with D possibly TRBD1 on 5 matching bases. The CDR3 consists of 13 residues. Trimming cost V 1 base and J 7 bases, with 7 bases left between them. The germline V gene has CDR1 MNHNS and CDR2 SASEGT.

V is TRBV20-1 and J is TRBJ2-1; D unresolved. Germline V gives CDR1 DFQATT, CDR2 SNEGSKA (reference sequence). The germline V and J ends were trimmed by 0 bases and 7 bases, with 4 bases remaining between them. This CDR3 comprises 11 residues. CDR3 region: CSARDLNEQFF. The CDR3 nucleotides read TGCAGTGCTAGAGATCTAAATGAGCAGTTCTTC.

The chain links TRBV19 to TRBJ1-5; D is ambiguous. There are 14 residues in the CDR3. Looked up from germline, CDR1 is LNHDA and CDR2 is SQIVND (reference sequence). Trimming left V 11 bases short and J 6 bases short, with 20 bases between. The CDR3 spells CAAGLNIQLQPQHF. CDR3 nucleotides: TGTGCCGCTGGACTCAACATCCAACTTCAGCCCCAGCATTTT.

V usage is TRBV6-4 and J usage is TRBJ1-2; the D is unclear. This CDR3 comprises 13 residues. With 3 bases removed from V and 0 bases from J, the gap between germline ends came to 5 bases. Germline V gene lookup returns CDR1 MRHNA and CDR2 SNTAGT. The CDR3 bases are TGTGCCAGCAGTGAATCGGCTAACTATGGCTACACCTTC. This gives the protein CASSESANYGYTF.

The rearrangement joins TRBV28 to TRBJ2-5; 10 bases agree with TRBD1. CDR1 and CDR2 (germline): MDHEN, SYDVKM. The CDR3 is made up of 15 amino acids. Unmatched junction bases numbered 10, after V lost 6 bases and J lost 6 bases. The CDR3 region is CASSYGRDRGKTQYF. The DNA for the CDR3 is TGTGCCAGCAGCTATGGGAGGGACAGGGGTAAGACCCAGTACTTC.

This clone was seen just once. CDR3 DNA: TGTGCCAGCTGGCGTCTAGCGGTCTCGGACGAGCAGTACTTC. Translation gives CASWRLAVSDEQYF. The rearrangement links TRBV2 to TRBJ2-7; 7 bases align to TRBD2. Unmatched junction bases numbered 12, after V lost 8 bases and J lost 5 bases. CDR3 length: 14 residues. Germline CDR1 and CDR2: SNHLY and FYNNEI.

This CDR3 is CASSQQTSGYNEQFF. The CDR3 coding sequence is TGCGCCAGCAGCCAACAAACTAGCGGATACAATGAGCAGTTCTTC. The V call is TRBV4-1, the J call TRBJ2-1, with 8 bases fitting TRBD2. J gave up 4 bases and V 2 bases, and 4 bases lay outside the gene matches. This CDR3 comprises 15 residues. Per the germline V gene, CDR1 is MGHRA and CDR2 is YSYEKL.

This clone came up once. The chain recombines TRBV14 with TRBJ2-3; TRBD2 might be the D (6 bases). Trimming cost V 0 bases and J 8 bases, with 9 bases left between them. This CDR3 is built from 13 residues. CDR1 is SGHDN, CDR2 FVKESK, per germline. The CDR3 coding sequence is TGTGCCAGCAGCCAAGACCACGGGGGTACGCAGTATTTT. It specifies CASSQDHGGTQYF.

This chain joins TRBV7-3 and TRBJ2-5; no reliable D call. Germline V gives CDR1 SGHTA, CDR2 FQGTGA. This CDR3 comprises 13 residues. Trimming left V 1 base short and J 5 bases short, with 8 bases between. The chain's CDR3 is CASSLNQAETQYF. The CDR3 nucleotides read TGTGCCAGCAGCTTAAATCAGGCGGAGACCCAGTACTTC.

The J gene is TRBJ2-2, the V gene TRBV28; D uncertain. In germline, CDR1 is MDHEN, CDR2 SYDVKM. The CDR3 loop spans 13 amino acids. V was clipped by 4 bases and J by 5 bases, with 8 bases between them. As DNA, the CDR3 is TGTGCCAGCAGTTCGTACAGAACCGGGGAGCTGTTTTTT. It specifies CASSSYRTGELFF.

J is TRBJ2-7 and V is TRBV19; 11 positions agree with TRBD2. Germline CDR1 and CDR2: LNHDA and SQIVND (reference sequence). The CDR3 covers 15 residues. V lost 3 bases to trimming and J lost 3 bases; unmatched junction nucleotides: 4. CDR3 coding DNA: TGTGCCAGTAGTATGAGACTAGCGGGAAACTACGAGCAGTACTTC. The encoded protein is CASSMRLAGNYEQYF.